Each of the 22 T cell receptor beta chains below was sequenced from the same sample in a study of cytotoxic CD8 clonotypes in ibrutinib-treated CLL. Sequencing used immunoSEQ multiplex PCR; TCRdb keeps in-frame clones, though not all of them. The sample comprises some 310,000 clones, 80% of which are singletons, and more than 6% rests with the top ten. The material sequenced was PBMCs, taken before ibrutinib treatment. These receptor sequences come from a human donor with chronic lymphocytic leukemia.

The chain recombines TRBV19 with TRBJ1-2; no firm D call. CDR3 length: 11 amino acids. Germline CDR1 reads LNHDA; CDR2 reads SQIVND (reference sequence). The ends were cut back, 1 base at V and 8 bases at J, with 5 bases in the middle. Here the CDR3 DNA reads TGTGCCAGTAGTATAGTGGGCGGCTACACCTTC. Its protein is CASSIVGGYTF.

V usage is TRBV7-9 and J usage is TRBJ2-7; possible D gene TRBD2, 6 bases. This CDR3 is 14 amino acids long. V gave up 0 bases and J gave up 5 bases, with 11 bases separating them. Germline V CDR1 and CDR2: SEHNR, FQNEAQ (reference sequence). In DNA form, the CDR3 reads TGTGCCAGCAGCTTAGCGGGAGGTATCGACGAGCAGTACTTC. This sequence encodes CASSLAGGIDEQYF.

The chain has TRBV5-1 and TRBJ2-7; 7 bases agree with TRBD1. This CDR3 has 16 residues. The germline CDR1 and CDR2 sequences are SGHRS and YFSETQ. Trimming removed 1 base from V and 8 bases from J; junction bases left unmatched: 15. For the CDR3, the DNA is TGCGCCAGCAGCTTGAGTCTGACAGGGACAAATGGCAAGCAGTACTTC. Its translation is CASSLSLTGTNGKQYF.

The V call is TRBV5-1, the J call TRBJ2-6; TRBD1 aligns across 7 bases. V lost 4 bases and J lost 2; bases outside the gene matches: 9. Germline loops: CDR1 SGHRS, CDR2 YFSETQ. This CDR3 spans 17 amino acids. The CDR3 loop reads CASSQQHRGAGANVLTF. The DNA for the CDR3 is TGCGCCAGCAGCCAACAACACAGGGGCGCTGGGGCCAACGTCCTGACTTTC.

This sequence joins TRBV27 and TRBJ2-3; TRBD2 matches at 9 bases. The V gene end was trimmed by 1 base and the J gene end by 0 bases; junction bases not matched to a gene: 17. Germline V gene lookup returns CDR1 MNHEY and CDR2 SMNVEV (reference sequence). The CDR3 has 21 amino acids. The DNA of the CDR3 is TGTGCCAGCAGTTTATTCGGGGTGAGCGCTAGCGGGGATGCTAGCACAGATACGCAGTATTTT. It translates to CASSLFGVSASGDASTDTQYF.

The V call is TRBV29-1, the J call TRBJ1-2; 8 bases line up with TRBD1. The V gene end was trimmed by 4 bases and the J gene end by 4 bases; junction bases not matched to a gene: 5. The CDR3 extends over 13 amino acids. Germline V gene data show CDR1 as SQVTM and CDR2 as ANQGSEA. The CDR3 DNA reads as TGCAGCGTTGCAGGGGGCGCTACCTATGGCTACACCTTC. It is translated as CSVAGGATYGYTF.

The rearrangement links TRBV27 to TRBJ2-7; 9 bases are a match to TRBD2. Germline values: CDR1 MNHEY, CDR2 SMNVEV (reference sequence). The V segment lost 5 bases and the J segment 4 bases; nucleotides outside the gene matches: 9. CDR3 length: 15 amino acids. The chain's CDR3 is CASSRAAGGGYEQYF. CDR3 DNA sequence: TGTGCCAGCAGTCGGGCAGCGGGAGGAGGTTACGAGCAGTACTTC.

This clone was seen more than once but under ten times. V usage is TRBV29-1 and J usage is TRBJ2-5; 11 nucleotides align to TRBD1. Germline CDR1 is SQVTM and CDR2 is ANQGSEA. After removal of 7 bases from V and 5 bases from J, the junction contained 6 bases not matched to a gene. The CDR3 length is 13 residues. This chain's CDR3 is CSEGQGARETQYF. The DNA of the CDR3 is TGCAGCGAAGGACAGGGGGCTCGGGAGACCCAGTACTTC.

The V and J genes are TRBV7-3 and TRBJ2-3; D is possibly TRBD1 (5 bases). The germline CDR1 and CDR2 sequences are SGHTA and FQGTGA. There are 14 residues in the CDR3. The ends were cut back, 6 bases at V and 0 bases at J, with 10 bases in the middle. The CDR3 here is CASSPRQSTDTQYF. The DNA of the CDR3 is TGTGCCAGCAGTCCGAGACAGAGCACAGATACGCAGTATTTT.

Concerning this clone itself: Other DNA sequences in the same sample also yield this CDR3. The V gene is TRBV11-2, the J gene TRBJ2-2, with D unresolved. V was clipped by 3 bases and J by 2 bases, with 1 base between them. From germline, CDR1 is SGHAT and CDR2 FQNNGV. This CDR3 has 12 amino acids. CDR3 protein: CASSFNTGELFF. DNA of the CDR3: TGTGCCAGCAGCTTCAACACCGGGGAGCTGTTTTTT.

The chain uses TRBV25-1 and TRBJ2-4, with 9 bases identical to TRBD2. Trimming removed 0 bases from V and 7 bases from J; junction bases left unmatched: 4. This CDR3 has 15 residues. Germline V gene sequence: CDR1 MGHDK, CDR2 SYGVNS. For the CDR3, the DNA is TGTGCCAGCAGTGAATACGGGACTAGCAATAACATTCAGTACTTC. It is translated as CASSEYGTSNNIQYF.

As for this clone: This same CDR3 is encoded by further DNA sequences in the sample. The chain uses TRBV4-3 and TRBJ2-7; 9 bases line up with TRBD2. CDR1 is LGHNA and CDR2 is YSLEER in the germline V gene. With V trimmed by 1 base and J by 2 bases, 6 bases remained unmatched. This CDR3 has 16 amino acids. This CDR3 reads CASSQGGGRGTYEQYF. The CDR3 DNA reads as TGCGCCAGCAGCCAAGGGGGCGGGAGGGGAACCTACGAGCAGTACTTC.

The rearrangement joins TRBV18 to TRBJ2-7; no definite D call. The CDR3 has 15 amino acids. CDR1 KGHSH and CDR2 LQKENI come from the germline V gene. V was clipped by 3 bases and J by 2 bases, with 14 bases between them. The CDR3, as DNA: TGTGCCAGCTCACCCTTGGTGGAGACCCCCTACGAGCAGTACTTC. Translated: CASSPLVETPYEQYF.

This clone was seen many times. In the same sample, other DNA sequences code for this CDR3. V and J are TRBV5-1 and TRBJ1-2; a possible D gene is TRBD1 (6 bases). The CDR3 extends over 13 amino acids. From germline, CDR1 is SGHRS and CDR2 YFSETQ. V was shortened by 2 bases and J by 2 bases, with 7 bases between the two germline ends. The CDR3 sequence is CASSFQGNYGYTF. The CDR3 DNA is TGCGCCAGCAGCTTCCAGGGGAACTATGGCTACACCTTC.

The chain carries TRBV25-1 and TRBJ2-1; D could derive from TRBD1 or TRBD2 (5 bases each). Per germline, CDR1 MGHDK and CDR2 SYGVNS. The CDR3 runs 15 residues. V dropped 3 bases and J dropped 1 base, with 10 bases sitting between them. The CDR3 DNA is TGTGCCAGCAGTGATGGGACGACTTCCTACAATGAGCAGTTCTTC. It specifies CASSDGTTSYNEQFF.

This clone was picked up a small number of times. This chain joins TRBV7-2 and TRBJ1-1, with a weak D call TRBD1 (6 bases). From germline, CDR1 is SGHTA and CDR2 FQGNSA. There are 13 residues in the CDR3. Trimming cost V 5 bases and J 4 bases, with 11 bases left between them. The CDR3 sequence: CASSPRGGTEAFF. CDR3 nucleotides: TGTGCCAGCAGCCCTCGAGGGGGCACTGAAGCTTTCTTT.

This clone showed up just a few times. The chain couples TRBV6-5 to TRBJ2-7, with D perhaps TRBD1 or TRBD2 (5 bases each). This CDR3 contains 15 residues. Germline loops: CDR1 MNHEY, CDR2 SVGAGI. Trimming took 6 bases from V and 6 from J, leaving 21 bases between them. CDR3 nucleotides: TGTGCCAGCAGGCAATCGCGGTGGGGGAGAGGCGAGCAGTACTTC. Protein: CASRQSRWGRGEQYF.

The chain has TRBV29-1 and TRBJ2-7; TRBD2 is a possible D gene (6 bases). CDR3 size: 16 residues. Trimming removed 3 bases from V and 3 bases from J, with 21 bases in between. CDR1 and CDR2 from the germline V gene are SQVTM and ANQGSEA. The DNA of the CDR3 is TGCAGCGTTGATCTCTGGGACTCTTCCTCCCACTACGAGCAGTACTTC. Translation gives CSVDLWDSSSHYEQYF.

This chain links TRBV28 with TRBJ2-7; 7 bases are a match to TRBD2. The CDR3 is made up of 15 amino acids. The germline V gene encodes CDR1 MDHEN and CDR2 SYDVKM. V shed 10 bases, J shed 3 bases, and the junction held 15 bases outside the gene matches. CDR3 DNA: TGTGCCACCGCGGGGTTTAGCGGGCCCAGCTACGAGCAGTACTTC. It is translated as CATAGFSGPSYEQYF.

As regards this clone: Germline is not matched at one junction end, which may reflect a read error. V gene TRBV19 combines with J gene TRBJ2-1, with TRBD2 matching over 7 bases. Germline CDR1 LNHDA, CDR2 SQIVND (reference sequence). The CDR3 is 10 amino acids. The CDR3: CGGGPNEQFF. The CDR3 coding sequence is TGCGGGGGAGGGCCGAATGAGCAGTTCTTC.

The chain carries TRBV27 and TRBJ2-7; 13 nucleotides match TRBD2. The CDR3 has 16 amino acids. Trimming at V came to 0 bases and at J to 4 bases, leaving 3 bases not matched to a gene. Per germline, CDR1 MNHEY and CDR2 SMNVEV (reference sequence). The CDR3 region is CASSLSGTSGKYEQYF. DNA for the CDR3: TGTGCCAGCAGTTTATCCGGGACTAGCGGGAAGTACGAGCAGTACTTC.

V gene TRBV5-1 combines with J gene TRBJ1-3; D might be TRBD1 (6 bases). V gave up 4 bases and J gave up 1 base, with 18 bases separating them. The CDR3 spans 17 residues. The germline CDR1 and CDR2 sequences are SGHRS and YFSETQ. The CDR3 region is CASSVGPGVASGNTIYF. For the CDR3, the DNA is TGCGCCAGCAGCGTGGGGCCAGGGGTTGCTTCTGGAAACACCATATATTTT.